Each of the 10 T cell receptor beta chains below was sequenced from the same sample in a study of blood T cell repertoires in COVID-19. Assay: immunoSEQ multiplex PCR; the TCRdb copy retains only in-frame clones and omits some. Of roughly 30,000 clones in the sample, roughly nine tenths are singletons; the top ten hold roughly 3.5%. Input material: peripheral blood. These receptors were collected from a human donor in a cohort sampled during active COVID-19.

This clone is labeled medium-sized. This sequence joins TRBV7-7 and TRBJ2-1; 7 bases fit TRBD1. Trimming took 3 bases from V and 5 from J; bases not matched to a gene: 4. The CDR3 consists of 14 residues. Germline V gene data show CDR1 as SSHAT and CDR2 as FNYEAQ (reference sequence). CDR3 nucleotide sequence: TGTGCCAGCAGCTTCGGGACAGAAGACAATGAGCAGTTCTTC. The encoded protein is CASSFGTEDNEQFF.

The rearrangement joins TRBV28 to TRBJ1-5; the match to TRBD1 covers 8 bases. The CDR3 runs 18 residues. With V trimmed by 10 bases and J by 0 bases, 17 bases remained unmatched. Looked up from germline, CDR1 is MDHEN and CDR2 is SYDVKM. The CDR3 sequence: CATKGLGQATYSNQPQHF. CDR3 DNA sequence: TGTGCCACCAAGGGGTTGGGACAGGCAACATATAGCAATCAGCCCCAGCATTTT.

The CDR3 is CASSQVGGLPLHF. The CDR3 region has the DNA TGTGCCAGCAGCCAAGTAGGGGGTCTACCCCTCCACTTT. V is TRBV3-1 (or the pseudogene TRBV3-2) and J is TRBJ1-6, with a possible D match to TRBD1 (6 bases). The V end lost 1 base, the J end lost 12 bases, and 10 bases lay between the germline ends. The germline CDR1 and CDR2 sequences are LGHDT and YNNKEL (reference sequence). The CDR3 sequence is 13 residues long.

This sequence joins TRBV9 and TRBJ1-4; possible D gene TRBD1, 5 bases. V was clipped by 3 bases and J by 6 bases, with 15 bases between them. This CDR3 is 15 amino acids long. Germline lookup yields CDR1 SGDLS and CDR2 YYNGEE. Here the CDR3 DNA reads TGTGCCAGCAGCGGAGGAACAGGTGTCGATGAAAAACTGTTTTTT. Translated: CASSGGTGVDEKLFF. Variable domain in full (rest from reference TRBV9 and TRBJ1-4): DSGVTQTPKHLITATGQRVTLRCSPRSGDLSVYWYQQSLDQGLQFLIQYYNGEERAKGNILERFSAQQFPDLHSELNLSSLELGDSALYFCASSGGTGVDEKLFFGSGTQLSVL.

This clone came up once. V gene TRBV3-1 (or the pseudogene TRBV3-2) combines with J gene TRBJ2-3; TRBD2 aligns across 10 bases. The CDR3 has 15 residues. V shed 1 base and J 5 bases; nucleotides not matched to a gene: 3. Germline CDR1 and CDR2: LGHDT and YNNKEL (reference sequence). The CDR3 DNA sequence: TGTGCCAGCAGCCAAGTTCTAGCGGGGGTAGATACGCAGTATTTT. Its translation is CASSQVLAGVDTQYF.

This chain uses TRBV5-4 with TRBJ1-2; tentatively, D is TRBD1 (5 bases). Germline CDR1 and CDR2: SGHNT and YYREEE (reference sequence). The CDR3 extends over 14 amino acids. Deletions cut 2 bases from V and 4 bases from J, with 12 bases between. CDR3 protein: CASSFKGMSYGYTF. CDR3 nucleotide sequence: TGTGCCAGCAGCTTTAAGGGGATGAGCTATGGCTACACCTTC. Together with reference TRBV5-4 and TRBJ1-2, the CDR3 gives the full variable domain: ETGVTQSPTHLIKTRGQQVTLRCSSQSGHNTVSWYQQALGQGPQFIFQYYREEENGRGNFPPRFSGLQFPNYSSELNVNALELDDSALYLCASSFKGMSYGYTFGSGTRLTVV.

The chain joins TRBV6-1 to TRBJ2-7, with 7 nucleotides matching TRBD2. V dropped 1 base and J dropped 1; count of bases not matched to a gene: 7. CDR1 and CDR2 from the germline V gene are MNHNS and SASEGT. The length of the CDR3 is 16 residues. The CDR3 protein is CASSEGGGFISYEQYF. DNA for the CDR3: TGTGCCAGCAGTGAAGGGGGGGGATTCATATCCTACGAGCAGTACTTC.

This clone was counted once. V is TRBV5-8 and J is TRBJ2-5; 8 bases match TRBD2. V gave up 0 bases and J gave up 2 bases; unmatched junction bases: 6. CDR3 length: 16 amino acids. Germline CDR1 reads SGHTS; CDR2 reads YDEGEE. CDR3 loop: CASSLVWLAGQETQYF. The CDR3 bases are TGTGCCAGCAGCTTGGTTTGGTTAGCGGGACAAGAGACCCAGTACTTC. The whole variable domain, filled in from reference TRBV5-8 and TRBJ2-5, reads EAGVTQSPTHLIKTRGQQATLRCSPISGHTSVYWYQQALGLGLQFLLWYDEGEERNRGNFPPRFSGRQFPNYSSELNVNALELEDSALYLCASSLVWLAGQETQYFGPGTRLLVL.

The chain carries TRBV5-1 and TRBJ2-2, with TRBD1 identical over 10 bases. The CDR3 loop spans 17 amino acids. Germline values: CDR1 SGHRS, CDR2 YFSETQ. V shed 0 bases and J 5 bases; nucleotides not matched to a gene: 7. CDR3: CASSLDGRTGGTGELFF. CDR3 in DNA: TGCGCCAGCAGCTTGGACGGAAGGACAGGGGGGACCGGGGAGCTGTTTTTT.

V and J are TRBV5-1 and TRBJ2-7; 8 bases map to TRBD1. Germline V CDR1 and CDR2: SGHRS, YFSETQ. The CDR3 totals 15 residues. Trimming at V came to 0 bases and at J to 5 bases, leaving 7 bases not matched to a gene. DNA of the CDR3: TGCGCCAGCAGCTTGGGCGGACAGGGAGCCGACGAGCAGTACTTC. Its protein is CASSLGGQGADEQYF.